A selection of T cell receptor beta chains follows, all from one sample in a study of blood T cell repertoires in COVID-19. TCRdb's copy holds only in-frame clones and misses some; the assay was immunoSEQ multiplex PCR. The table shows hundreds of thousands of clones, with 86% occurring only once. Sequencing was carried out using peripheral blood. The receptors were gathered from a man older than 75 with acute or convalescent COVID-19. CDR3s include the opening cysteine and the closing phenylalanine or tryptophan. The D gene is left open where the match is weak. Not every row has a clone size; where given, it reads once, few, many or a size class.

V gene: TRBV29-1; J gene: TRBJ2-1; D gene: NA; clone size: NA; CDR3 protein: CSVEGTIKKPLLYNEQFF; CDR3 DNA: TGCAGCGTTGAAGGGACTATCAAAAAACCGCTTCTCTACAATGAGCAGTTCTTC
V gene: TRBV18; J gene: TRBJ1-2; D gene: TRBD1; clone size: NA; CDR3 protein: CASSAALQGFYGYTF; CDR3 DNA: TGTGCCAGCTCAGCCGCTTTACAGGGGTTCTATGGCTACACCTTC
V gene: TRBV11-2; J gene: TRBJ2-7; D gene: NA; clone size: NA; CDR3 protein: CASSLKGDSGEQYF; CDR3 DNA: TGTGCCAGCAGCTTAAAAGGGGATAGCGGAGAGCAGTACTTC
V gene: TRBV29-1; J gene: TRBJ2-2; D gene: TRBD1; clone size: NA; CDR3 protein: CSVVEQGAGGGELFF; CDR3 DNA: TGCAGCGTTGTCGAGCAGGGGGCTGGTGGCGGGGAGCTGTTTTTT
V gene: TRBV4-1; J gene: TRBJ1-5; D gene: TRBD1; clone size: NA; CDR3 protein: CASSPIGQGEVLPQHF; CDR3 DNA: TGCGCCAGCAGCCCTATCGGACAGGGCGAAGTTCTGCCCCAGCATTTT
V gene: TRBV11-2; J gene: TRBJ2-1; D gene: NA; clone size: NA; CDR3 protein: CASSTGNSDEQFF; CDR3 DNA: TGTGCCAGCAGCACCGGGAACTCCGATGAGCAGTTCTTC
V gene: TRBV5-1; J gene: TRBJ1-1; D gene: TRBD1; clone size: NA; CDR3 protein: CASSTGQGNTEAFF; CDR3 DNA: TGCGCCAGCTCTACGGGACAGGGGAACACTGAAGCTTTCTTT
V gene: TRBV19; J gene: TRBJ2-2; D gene: TRBD1; clone size: few; CDR3 protein: CASLLLGQGAQGQLFF; CDR3 DNA: TGTGCCAGTCTGTTACTGGGACAGGGGGCGCAAGGACAGCTGTTTTTT
V gene: TRBV5-1; J gene: TRBJ2-2; D gene: TRBD2; clone size: NA; CDR3 protein: CASSLVPAGATGELFF; CDR3 DNA: TGCGCCAGCAGCTTGGTCCCCGCGGGAGCCACCGGGGAGCTGTTTTTT
V gene: TRBV3-1/TRBV3-2; J gene: TRBJ1-5; D gene: NA; clone size: NA; CDR3 protein: CASSQGHRDQPQHF; CDR3 DNA: TGTGCCAGCAGCCAAGGACACAGGGACCAGCCCCAGCATTTT
V gene: TRBV7-3; J gene: TRBJ2-2; D gene: NA; clone size: NA; CDR3 protein: CASSLSGQLPNTGELFF; CDR3 DNA: TGTGCCAGCAGCTTAAGTGGACAGCTCCCGAACACCGGGGAGCTGTTTTTT
V gene: TRBV18; J gene: TRBJ2-3; D gene: TRBD2; clone size: NA; CDR3 protein: CASSRAGLAVTDTQYF; CDR3 DNA: TGTGCCAGCTCACGAGCAGGACTAGCTGTCACAGATACGCAGTATTTT
V gene: TRBV28; J gene: TRBJ2-1; D gene: NA; clone size: NA; CDR3 protein: CASSKSSARYNEQFF; CDR3 DNA: TGTGCCAGCAGTAAGTCTAGCGCCCGCTACAATGAGCAGTTCTTC
V gene: TRBV12-3/TRBV12-4; J gene: TRBJ2-3; D gene: NA; clone size: NA; CDR3 protein: CASSPHTDTQYF; CDR3 DNA: TGTGCCAGCAGCCCCCATACAGATACGCAGTATTTT
V gene: TRBV14; J gene: TRBJ1-2; D gene: NA; clone size: NA; CDR3 protein: CASSQDHYRENYGYTF; CDR3 DNA: TGTGCCAGCAGCCAAGATCACTACAGGGAAAACTATGGCTACACCTTC
V gene: TRBV19; J gene: TRBJ1-1; D gene: TRBD1; clone size: NA; CDR3 protein: CASSQTLGQGAWNTEAFF; CDR3 DNA: TGTGCCAGTAGTCAGACCCTAGGACAGGGGGCCTGGAACACTGAAGCTTTCTTT
V gene: TRBV6-5; J gene: TRBJ2-2; D gene: TRBD2; clone size: NA; CDR3 protein: CASSYRGGVNTGELFF; CDR3 DNA: TGTGCCAGCAGTTATCGGGGGGGAGTGAACACCGGGGAGCTGTTTTTT
V gene: TRBV29-1; J gene: TRBJ1-1; D gene: NA; clone size: NA; CDR3 protein: CSVAPGSPTEAFF; CDR3 DNA: TGCAGCGTTGCCCCGGGAAGCCCCACTGAAGCTTTCTTT
V gene: TRBV5-4; J gene: TRBJ2-5; D gene: TRBD2; clone size: NA; CDR3 protein: CASSSGLAGGMRQETQYF; CDR3 DNA: TGTGCCAGCAGCTCGGGACTAGCGGGAGGCATGCGGCAAGAGACCCAGTACTTC
V gene: TRBV7-2; J gene: TRBJ2-2; D gene: NA; clone size: NA; CDR3 protein: CASSLGSNQRTGELFF; CDR3 DNA: TGTGCCAGCAGCCTAGGGTCAAACCAGAGGACCGGGGAGCTGTTTTTT
V gene: TRBV19; J gene: TRBJ2-2; D gene: NA; clone size: few; CDR3 protein: CASSYTQTGELFF; CDR3 DNA: TGTGCCAGTAGTTACACCCAAACAGGGGAGCTGTTTTTT
V gene: TRBV4-3; J gene: TRBJ2-1; D gene: TRBD2; clone size: once; CDR3 protein: CASSQEGGRAISYNEQFF; CDR3 DNA: TGCGCCAGCAGCCAAGAGGGCGGGAGGGCCATTTCCTACAATGAGCAGTTCTTC
V gene: TRBV6-2/TRBV6-3; J gene: TRBJ1-2; D gene: NA; clone size: NA; CDR3 protein: CASSYEAGYGYTF; CDR3 DNA: TGTGCCAGCAGTTACGAGGCAGGGTATGGCTACACCTTC
V gene: TRBV7-3; J gene: TRBJ2-3; D gene: TRBD2; clone size: NA; CDR3 protein: CASSSKGLAGVSTQYF; CDR3 DNA: TGTGCCAGCAGCTCCAAAGGCCTAGCGGGAGTTAGTACGCAGTATTTT
V gene: TRBV7-3; J gene: TRBJ2-1; D gene: TRBD1; clone size: NA; CDR3 protein: CASSQQGAGKNEQFF; CDR3 DNA: TGTGCCAGCAGTCAACAGGGGGCAGGGAAAAATGAGCAGTTCTTC
V gene: TRBV5-3; J gene: TRBJ1-1; D gene: NA; clone size: NA; CDR3 protein: CARIRGKITEAFF; CDR3 DNA: TGTGCCAGGATCAGGGGTAAGATCACTGAAGCTTTCTTT
V gene: TRBV5-1; J gene: TRBJ1-4; D gene: NA; clone size: once; CDR3 protein: CASSYDGRDEKLFF; CDR3 DNA: TGCGCCAGCAGCTACGATGGGCGGGATGAAAAACTGTTTTTT
V gene: TRBV5-8; J gene: TRBJ2-5; D gene: NA; clone size: NA; CDR3 protein: CASSLFRGTTQETQYF; CDR3 DNA: TGTGCCAGCTCCCTCTTTAGGGGGACGACTCAAGAGACCCAGTACTTC
V gene: TRBV7-2; J gene: TRBJ2-1; D gene: NA; clone size: NA; CDR3 protein: CASSFGLSRPEQFF; CDR3 DNA: TGTGCCAGCAGCTTCGGACTCAGCCGGCCTGAGCAGTTCTTC
V gene: TRBV5-1; J gene: TRBJ2-1; D gene: NA; clone size: NA; CDR3 protein: CASSLVGDFSYNEQFF; CDR3 DNA: TGCGCCAGCAGCTTGGTGGGTGACTTCTCCTACAATGAGCAGTTCTTC
V gene: TRBV18; J gene: TRBJ2-5; D gene: NA; clone size: once; CDR3 protein: CASSPVLQETQYF; CDR3 DNA: TGTGCCAGCTCCCCGGTGCTACAAGAGACCCAGTACTTC
V gene: TRBV5-1; J gene: TRBJ2-1; D gene: TRBD2; clone size: NA; CDR3 protein: CASSWPLAGGNEQFF; CDR3 DNA: TGCGCCAGCAGCTGGCCCCTAGCGGGAGGGAATGAGCAGTTCTTC
V gene: TRBV6-6; J gene: TRBJ1-3; D gene: NA; clone size: NA; CDR3 protein: CASSGPTGNTIYF; CDR3 DNA: TGTGCCAGCAGTGGTCCTACTGGAAACACCATATATTTT
V gene: TRBV19; J gene: TRBJ2-3; D gene: TRBD1; clone size: few; CDR3 protein: CASSSNGGQGSTDTQYF; CDR3 DNA: TGTGCCAGTAGTTCCAACGGGGGACAGGGGTCGACAGATACGCAGTATTTT
V gene: TRBV11-2; J gene: TRBJ2-7; D gene: TRBD1; clone size: NA; CDR3 protein: CASSQGTAYEQYF; CDR3 DNA: TGTGCCAGCAGCCAAGGGACAGCCTACGAGCAGTACTTC
V gene: TRBV12-5; J gene: TRBJ2-7; D gene: TRBD2; clone size: NA; CDR3 protein: CACWEGLFDEQYF; CDR3 DNA: TGTGCCTGTTGGGAGGGACTGTTTGACGAGCAGTACTTC
V gene: TRBV7-2; J gene: TRBJ2-1; D gene: TRBD1; clone size: once; CDR3 protein: CASSSRQGAGNEQFF; CDR3 DNA: TGTGCCAGCAGCTCTCGACAGGGGGCTGGAAATGAGCAGTTCTTC
V gene: TRBV3-1/TRBV3-2; J gene: TRBJ2-1; D gene: NA; clone size: NA; CDR3 protein: CASSSITEQFF; CDR3 DNA: TGTGCCAGCAGCTCTATAACGGAGCAGTTCTTC
V gene: TRBV19; J gene: TRBJ1-2; D gene: NA; clone size: NA; CDR3 protein: CASTPPAAGPYGYTF; CDR3 DNA: TGTGCCAGTACCCCCCCCGCGGCAGGGCCCTATGGCTACACCTTC
V gene: TRBV30; J gene: TRBJ1-2; D gene: NA; clone size: once; CDR3 protein: CAWSPTGVYGYTF; CDR3 DNA: TGTGCCTGGAGCCCGACCGGAGTCTATGGCTACACCTTC
V gene: TRBV6-4; J gene: TRBJ2-2; D gene: TRBD1; clone size: NA; CDR3 protein: CASSRTGGPGELFF; CDR3 DNA: TGTGCCAGCAGTCGGACAGGGGGGCCCGGGGAGCTGTTTTTT
V gene: TRBV14; J gene: TRBJ2-1; D gene: NA; clone size: NA; CDR3 protein: CASSRSGEQFF; CDR3 DNA: TGTGCCAGCAGCCGTAGCGGAGAGCAGTTCTTC
V gene: TRBV6-4; J gene: TRBJ1-6; D gene: NA; clone size: NA; CDR3 protein: CASSSQVGGSPLHF; CDR3 DNA: TGTGCCAGCAGTTCCCAGGTCGGTGGTTCACCCCTCCACTTT
V gene: TRBV19; J gene: TRBJ1-5; D gene: NA; clone size: NA; CDR3 protein: CASSPPQEFQPQHF; CDR3 DNA: TGTGCCAGTAGTCCCCCCCAGGAATTCCAGCCCCAGCATTTT
V gene: TRBV5-5; J gene: TRBJ2-1; D gene: TRBD2; clone size: NA; CDR3 protein: CASSLVILAGGRNEQFF; CDR3 DNA: TGTGCCAGCAGCTTGGTTATACTAGCGGGAGGCAGGAATGAGCAGTTCTTC
V gene: TRBV10-3; J gene: TRBJ2-1; D gene: TRBD2; clone size: NA; CDR3 protein: CAISESGDLNEQFF; CDR3 DNA: TGTGCCATCAGTGAAAGCGGGGATTTAAATGAGCAGTTCTTC
V gene: TRBV29-1; J gene: TRBJ1-1; D gene: TRBD1; clone size: NA; CDR3 protein: CSGRTGETEAFF; CDR3 DNA: TGCAGCGGCCGGACAGGGGAAACTGAAGCTTTCTTT
V gene: TRBV7-2; J gene: TRBJ2-5; D gene: TRBD1; clone size: once; CDR3 protein: CASSSDRGEETQYF; CDR3 DNA: TGTGCCAGCAGCTCGGACAGGGGGGAAGAGACCCAGTACTTC
V gene: TRBV2; J gene: TRBJ1-2; D gene: TRBD1; clone size: NA; CDR3 protein: CASSEGTGLGYGYTF; CDR3 DNA: TGTGCCAGCAGCGAGGGGACAGGACTTGGCTATGGCTACACCTTC
V gene: TRBV9; J gene: TRBJ2-1; D gene: TRBD2; clone size: NA; CDR3 protein: CASSVGAGVGNEQFF; CDR3 DNA: TGTGCCAGCAGCGTAGGGGCGGGAGTGGGCAATGAGCAGTTCTTC
V gene: TRBV6-5; J gene: TRBJ2-1; D gene: NA; clone size: few; CDR3 protein: CASSWRDEQFF; CDR3 DNA: TGTGCCAGCAGCTGGAGGGATGAGCAGTTCTTC
V gene: TRBV7-9; J gene: TRBJ1-6; D gene: TRBD1; clone size: NA; CDR3 protein: CASSEFGTGASPLHF; CDR3 DNA: TGTGCCAGCAGCGAATTCGGGACAGGGGCTTCACCCCTCCACTTT
V gene: TRBV19; J gene: TRBJ2-3; D gene: TRBD2; clone size: NA; CDR3 protein: CASSYSGATDTQYF; CDR3 DNA: TGTGCCAGTAGCTATAGCGGGGCCACAGATACGCAGTATTTT
V gene: TRBV11-3; J gene: TRBJ2-1; D gene: TRBD2; clone size: NA; CDR3 protein: CASSTALAGANNEQFF; CDR3 DNA: TGTGCCAGCAGTACTGCACTAGCGGGAGCCAACAATGAGCAGTTCTTC
V gene: TRBV5-1; J gene: TRBJ2-1; D gene: NA; clone size: few; CDR3 protein: CASSLGGLDNEQFF; CDR3 DNA: TGCGCCAGCAGCTTGGGAGGGTTGGACAATGAGCAGTTCTTC
V gene: TRBV6-5; J gene: TRBJ1-4; D gene: NA; clone size: NA; CDR3 protein: CASSYSQGRVQFF; CDR3 DNA: TGTGCCAGCAGTTACTCCCAGGGGCGTGTACAGTTTTTT
V gene: TRBV10-3; J gene: TRBJ1-2; D gene: NA; clone size: few; CDR3 protein: CAISGQNYGYTF; CDR3 DNA: TGTGCCATCAGTGGACAAAACTATGGCTACACCTTC
V gene: TRBV5-4; J gene: TRBJ2-1; D gene: TRBD2; clone size: NA; CDR3 protein: CASSLVVGGSSYNEQFF; CDR3 DNA: TGTGCCAGCAGCTTGGTGGTGGGAGGGAGCTCCTACAATGAGCAGTTCTTC
V gene: TRBV7-2; J gene: TRBJ1-4; D gene: NA; clone size: NA; CDR3 protein: CASSLAPTTNEKLFF; CDR3 DNA: TGTGCCAGCAGCTTAGCCCCAACAACTAATGAAAAACTGTTTTTT
V gene: TRBV3-1/TRBV3-2; J gene: TRBJ2-1; D gene: NA; clone size: NA; CDR3 protein: CASSQVGLADEQFF; CDR3 DNA: TGTGCCAGCAGCCAAGTTGGGCTAGCCGATGAGCAGTTCTTC